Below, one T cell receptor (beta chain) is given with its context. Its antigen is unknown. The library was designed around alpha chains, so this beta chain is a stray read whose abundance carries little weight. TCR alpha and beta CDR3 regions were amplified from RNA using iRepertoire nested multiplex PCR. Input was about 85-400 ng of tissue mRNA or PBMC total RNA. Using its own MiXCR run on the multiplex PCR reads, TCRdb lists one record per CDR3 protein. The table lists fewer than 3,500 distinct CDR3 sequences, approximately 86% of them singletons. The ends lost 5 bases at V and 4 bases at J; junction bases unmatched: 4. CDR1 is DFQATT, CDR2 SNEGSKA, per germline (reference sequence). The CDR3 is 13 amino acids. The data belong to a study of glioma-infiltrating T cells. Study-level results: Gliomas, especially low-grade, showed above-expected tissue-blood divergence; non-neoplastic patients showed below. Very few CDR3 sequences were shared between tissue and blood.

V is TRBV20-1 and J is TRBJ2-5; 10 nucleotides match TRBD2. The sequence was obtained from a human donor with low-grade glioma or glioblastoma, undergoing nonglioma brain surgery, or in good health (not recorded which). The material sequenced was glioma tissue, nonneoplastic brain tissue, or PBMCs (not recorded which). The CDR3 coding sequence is TGCAGTGCTCCGGGACTAGCGATAGAGACCCAGTACTTC. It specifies CSAPGLAIETQYF.